This TCR beta chain originates from a study of CD8+CD57+ T cells in acquired aplastic anemia. Across the whole study: When averaged, DNA from sorted CD4+ and CD8+ cells came to approximately 3.2 ug.

The CDR3 totals 13 residues. From germline, CDR1 is SNHLY and CDR2 FYNNEI. J lost 7 bases, V lost 6 bases, and 6 bases had no gene match. Flow cytometry had shown expanded CD8+CD57+ cells in the patients chosen for sequencing. The blood sampling took place in patients who had so far received no therapy. Regarding the study as a whole: In common between the patients and the controls were nearly 30 CD8+ CDR3 sequences.

Genomic DNA, serving as template, underwent TCR beta VDJ and CDR3 profiling. TCRdb recomputed calls from the reads with MiXCR, one row per CDR3 protein. The data show under 200,000 distinct CDR3 sequences, 48% seen once. This clonotype was counted a single time. Its antigen is unidentified. This clonotype was obtained from a human donor with aplastic anemia. The sample was sorted CD4+, CD8+, or CD8+CD57+ T cells (not recorded which) from PBMCs. The rearrangement links TRBV2 to TRBJ1-2; 9 positions agree with TRBD1. CDR3 bases: TGTGCCAGCAGCGGGGACAGGGTATCTGGCTACACCTTC. It is translated as CASSGDRVSGYTF.